The rows below give T cell receptor beta chains drawn from one sample of a study of cytomegalovirus exposure and HLA in healthy donors. Method: immunoSEQ multiplex PCR; TCRdb's copy keeps in-frame clones and lacks some. The sample includes approximately 100,000 clones, 75% of them seen just once. The sample was PBMCs. These receptors originate from a male donor in good health and CMV-seropositive. CDR3s include the opening cysteine and the closing phenylalanine or tryptophan. A D gene is named only where the DNA matches it firmly. Only part of the rows carry a size: once, few, many, or a class if the clone is expanded.

cdr3_nt: TGTGCCAGCAGTTCTAGGCTCAGCTATGGCTACACCTTC
cdr3_aa: CASSSRLSYGYTF
clone_size: .
j_call: TRBJ1-2
d_call: .
v_call: TRBV6-5

cdr3_nt: TGCGCCAGCAGCCAAGATACAGGGGGAGGTGAGCAGTTCTTC
cdr3_aa: CASSQDTGGGEQFF
clone_size: .
j_call: TRBJ2-1
d_call: TRBD1
v_call: TRBV4-3

cdr3_nt: TGCGCCAGCAGCGGGGGGGCCTCAGATACGCAGTATTTT
cdr3_aa: CASSGGASDTQYF
clone_size: .
j_call: TRBJ2-3
d_call: .
v_call: TRBV5-1

cdr3_nt: TGTGCCAGCCAGCGGGAGGGCTCCTACGAGCAGTACTTC
cdr3_aa: CASQREGSYEQYF
clone_size: few
j_call: TRBJ2-7
d_call: TRBD2
v_call: TRBV6-6

cdr3_nt: TGTGCCAGCAGCTTAGTTGGGGGCTTGAACACTGAAGCTTTCTTT
cdr3_aa: CASSLVGGLNTEAFF
clone_size: .
j_call: TRBJ1-1
d_call: .
v_call: TRBV7-9

cdr3_nt: TGTGCCAGCAGTTACACCCCAGGGCCGAACACTGAAGCTTTCTTT
cdr3_aa: CASSYTPGPNTEAFF
clone_size: .
j_call: TRBJ1-1
d_call: .
v_call: TRBV6-5

cdr3_nt: TGTGCCTGGAGTGAGGCGGCGGGAGGGTTCACAGATACGCAGTATTTT
cdr3_aa: CAWSEAAGGFTDTQYF
clone_size: .
j_call: TRBJ2-3
d_call: TRBD2
v_call: TRBV30

cdr3_nt: TGCGCCAGCAGCTTGGGATCGCGGGGGGGCTTGGATACGCAGTATTTT
cdr3_aa: CASSLGSRGGLDTQYF
clone_size: .
j_call: TRBJ2-3
d_call: TRBD2
v_call: TRBV5-1

cdr3_nt: TGTGCCAGCAGGCTGACGGGACTAGAGGTGAACGAGCAGTACTTC
cdr3_aa: CASRLTGLEVNEQYF
clone_size: .
j_call: TRBJ2-7
d_call: .
v_call: TRBV21-1

cdr3_nt: TGTGCCAGTAGTATCAGAGCGGCAGGCCAGTCGGATACGCAGTATTTT
cdr3_aa: CASSIRAAGQSDTQYF
clone_size: few
j_call: TRBJ2-3
d_call: .
v_call: TRBV19

cdr3_nt: TGTGCCAGCGAGATGACTAGGGCGGCGGGACATGAGCAGTTCTTC
cdr3_aa: CASEMTRAAGHEQFF
clone_size: .
j_call: TRBJ2-1
d_call: .
v_call: TRBV2

cdr3_nt: TGTGCCAGCAGCAAAAGGTCAGGCGAGCAGTACTTC
cdr3_aa: CASSKRSGEQYF
clone_size: .
j_call: TRBJ2-7
d_call: .
v_call: TRBV2

cdr3_nt: TGTGCCAGCAGCCCCGGGACAGGGGGTACTGAAGCTTTCTTT
cdr3_aa: CASSPGTGGTEAFF
clone_size: .
j_call: TRBJ1-1
d_call: TRBD1
v_call: TRBV7-9

cdr3_nt: TGTGCCAGCAGCCCAGAAGGGACTAGCGGGATTTTCTACGAGCAGTACTTC
cdr3_aa: CASSPEGTSGIFYEQYF
clone_size: .
j_call: TRBJ2-7
d_call: TRBD2
v_call: TRBV7-6

cdr3_nt: TGTGCCAGTAGTATTTTTACACCAATTGAAAAACTGTTTTTT
cdr3_aa: CASSIFTPIEKLFF
clone_size: .
j_call: TRBJ1-4
d_call: .
v_call: TRBV19

cdr3_nt: TGCGCCAGCAGCCTCCGACAGGGCTCCCTTTATCTCGAGCAGTACTTC
cdr3_aa: CASSLRQGSLYLEQYF
clone_size: .
j_call: TRBJ2-7
d_call: TRBD1
v_call: TRBV4-1

cdr3_nt: TGTGCCAGCAGCTTAACACCGGGCTCCTACAATGAGCAGTTCTTC
cdr3_aa: CASSLTPGSYNEQFF
clone_size: .
j_call: TRBJ2-1
d_call: .
v_call: TRBV7-3

cdr3_nt: TGTGCCAGCAGACCCCTAATGAAGACTAATGAAAAACTGTTTTTT
cdr3_aa: CASRPLMKTNEKLFF
clone_size: .
j_call: TRBJ1-4
d_call: .
v_call: TRBV28

cdr3_nt: TGTGCCAGCTTACCCGACCGGGGCTCCTACAATGAGCAGTTCTTC
cdr3_aa: CASLPDRGSYNEQFF
clone_size: .
j_call: TRBJ2-1
d_call: .
v_call: TRBV18

cdr3_nt: TGTGCGTCAGAGCGGGTGGGGATGGACGAGCAGTACTTC
cdr3_aa: CASERVGMDEQYF
clone_size: few
j_call: TRBJ2-7
d_call: .
v_call: TRBV6-1

cdr3_nt: TGTGCCAGCAGCGTCCAGGGGGAAGGTTCACCCCTCCACTTT
cdr3_aa: CASSVQGEGSPLHF
clone_size: .
j_call: TRBJ1-6
d_call: TRBD1
v_call: TRBV7-2

cdr3_nt: TGTGCCAGCAGTAAACAGGGGTTCAATGAAAAACTGTTTTTT
cdr3_aa: CASSKQGFNEKLFF
clone_size: .
j_call: TRBJ1-4
d_call: TRBD1
v_call: TRBV2

cdr3_nt: TGTGCCAGCAGTGACAAGACCCAGTACTTC
cdr3_aa: CASSDKTQYF
clone_size: .
j_call: TRBJ2-5
d_call: .
v_call: TRBV2

cdr3_nt: TGCGCCAGCAGCCAACTAACGGACAGACTGAACACTGAAGCTTTCTTT
cdr3_aa: CASSQLTDRLNTEAFF
clone_size: .
j_call: TRBJ1-1
d_call: .
v_call: TRBV4-3

cdr3_nt: TGTGCCAGCAGCTTGAGCGGACAGGGCTACGAGCAGTACTTC
cdr3_aa: CASSLSGQGYEQYF
clone_size: .
j_call: TRBJ2-7
d_call: TRBD1
v_call: TRBV13

cdr3_nt: TGTGCCACCAGCAGACCCCGGGACAGAAACACAGATACGCAGTATTTT
cdr3_aa: CATSRPRDRNTDTQYF
clone_size: few
j_call: TRBJ2-3
d_call: TRBD1
v_call: TRBV15

cdr3_nt: TGTGCCAGCAGTGGAGTCACAGCAAATTCACCCCTCAACTTT
cdr3_aa: CASSGVTANSPLNF
clone_size: .
j_call: TRBJ1-6
d_call: .
v_call: TRBV25-1

cdr3_nt: TGTGCCAGCAGTTACACAGGGGGCATTGGCTACACCTTC
cdr3_aa: CASSYTGGIGYTF
clone_size: .
j_call: TRBJ1-2
d_call: TRBD1
v_call: TRBV6-5

cdr3_nt: TGCGCCAGCAGCCCCGTGTATGGGGAGCTGTTTTTT
cdr3_aa: CASSPVYGELFF
clone_size: once
j_call: TRBJ2-2
d_call: .
v_call: TRBV5-1

cdr3_nt: TGTGCCGGTAGTCGGGGGAGGTATGAGCAGTTCTTC
cdr3_aa: CAGSRGRYEQFF
clone_size: .
j_call: TRBJ2-1
d_call: .
v_call: TRBV30

cdr3_nt: TGCGCCAGCAGCCTAGGACTAGCGGGAGGCACAGATACGCAGTATTTT
cdr3_aa: CASSLGLAGGTDTQYF
clone_size: few
j_call: TRBJ2-3
d_call: TRBD2
v_call: TRBV4-1

cdr3_nt: TGTGCTAGTGGGTTGGGACTAGCAGCCTCGACTACGCAGTATTTT
cdr3_aa: CASGLGLAASTTQYF
clone_size: once
j_call: TRBJ2-3
d_call: TRBD2
v_call: TRBV12-5

cdr3_nt: TGTGCCAGCAGCTTTATAGCAGATACGCAGTATTTT
cdr3_aa: CASSFIADTQYF
clone_size: .
j_call: TRBJ2-3
d_call: .
v_call: TRBV7-2

cdr3_nt: TGTGCCAGCAGTGAACCTGGGGGGGGGAATGAGCAGTTCTTC
cdr3_aa: CASSEPGGGNEQFF
clone_size: .
j_call: TRBJ2-1
d_call: TRBD2
v_call: TRBV6-1

cdr3_nt: TGTGCCAGCCTCTCTGTGGGGGGTCGGAGCAATCAGCCCCAGCATTTT
cdr3_aa: CASLSVGGRSNQPQHF
clone_size: .
j_call: TRBJ1-5
d_call: .
v_call: TRBV28

cdr3_nt: TGTGCCAGCAGTTACGGGACTCCTGGAAACACCATATATTTT
cdr3_aa: CASSYGTPGNTIYF
clone_size: .
j_call: TRBJ1-3
d_call: .
v_call: TRBV6-5

cdr3_nt: TGTGCCAGTAGTATAGTCGGTCGGACAGTTAATGAAAAACTGTTTTTT
cdr3_aa: CASSIVGRTVNEKLFF
clone_size: .
j_call: TRBJ1-4
d_call: .
v_call: TRBV19

cdr3_nt: TGTGCCAGCAGCGGAAACCCGGGACAGGCATACGAGCAGTACTTC
cdr3_aa: CASSGNPGQAYEQYF
clone_size: .
j_call: TRBJ2-7
d_call: TRBD1
v_call: TRBV5-4

cdr3_nt: TGTGCCAGCAGCCGGTCCGGGAGGGGCCCAGATACGCAGTATTTT
cdr3_aa: CASSRSGRGPDTQYF
clone_size: .
j_call: TRBJ2-3
d_call: TRBD2
v_call: TRBV28

cdr3_nt: TGTGCCAGCAGTCGGGGGTCTAGAGGCAGCAATCAGCCCCAGCATTTT
cdr3_aa: CASSRGSRGSNQPQHF
clone_size: few
j_call: TRBJ1-5
d_call: .
v_call: TRBV28

cdr3_nt: TGTGCCAGCAGTCCCCGGGGAGCGGGGGGCGGGGAGCTGTTTTTT
cdr3_aa: CASSPRGAGGGELFF
clone_size: .
j_call: TRBJ2-2
d_call: TRBD2
v_call: TRBV11-2

cdr3_nt: TGCGCCAGCAGCTATACCGAAAGTCGGGGGACTGAAGCTTTCTTT
cdr3_aa: CASSYTESRGTEAFF
clone_size: .
j_call: TRBJ1-1
d_call: .
v_call: TRBV5-1

cdr3_nt: TGTGCCAGCAGCCAAGGCGGGAGCACAGATACGCAGTATTTT
cdr3_aa: CASSQGGSTDTQYF
clone_size: .
j_call: TRBJ2-3
d_call: .
v_call: TRBV7-2

cdr3_nt: TGTGCCAGCACCCAACAGGGGTTTGGCACTGAAGCTTTCTTT
cdr3_aa: CASTQQGFGTEAFF
clone_size: few
j_call: TRBJ1-1
d_call: TRBD1
v_call: TRBV6-5

cdr3_nt: TGCGCCAGCAGCCAAGATCGTTTGTCAGTCGGGATCCAAGAGACCCAGTACTTC
cdr3_aa: CASSQDRLSVGIQETQYF
clone_size: .
j_call: TRBJ2-5
d_call: .
v_call: TRBV4-3

cdr3_nt: TGTGCCAGCAAGACGAGGCAGATGAACACTGAAGCTTTCTTT
cdr3_aa: CASKTRQMNTEAFF
clone_size: .
j_call: TRBJ1-1
d_call: .
v_call: TRBV6-5

cdr3_nt: TGTGCCAGCAGTTACGGACAGTTGGGAAGCACAGATACGCAGTATTTT
cdr3_aa: CASSYGQLGSTDTQYF
clone_size: .
j_call: TRBJ2-3
d_call: .
v_call: TRBV6-5

cdr3_nt: TGTGCCAGCAGTTTACGGGGATTTGGCTACACCTTC
cdr3_aa: CASSLRGFGYTF
clone_size: once
j_call: TRBJ1-2
d_call: .
v_call: TRBV28

cdr3_nt: TGCGCCAGCAGCCTTGGGGGGGGCGGGCCCTACGAGCAGTACTTC
cdr3_aa: CASSLGGGGPYEQYF
clone_size: .
j_call: TRBJ2-7
d_call: .
v_call: TRBV4-1

cdr3_nt: TGTGCCAGCGGCGGGGACAGCGGTGTTGAGACCCAGTACTTC
cdr3_aa: CASGGDSGVETQYF
clone_size: .
j_call: TRBJ2-5
d_call: .
v_call: TRBV2

cdr3_nt: TGCGCCAGCAGCCTGGGGCAGGCCCAAAACACTGAAGCTTTCTTT
cdr3_aa: CASSLGQAQNTEAFF
clone_size: .
j_call: TRBJ1-1
d_call: .
v_call: TRBV4-1

cdr3_nt: TGTGCCAGCAGCCAGGGGGCAGGATCCTACGAGCAGTACTTC
cdr3_aa: CASSQGAGSYEQYF
clone_size: .
j_call: TRBJ2-7
d_call: TRBD1
v_call: TRBV25-1

cdr3_nt: TGTGCCAGCAGCTTATTCTCAGCGAACACCGGGGAGCTGTTTTTT
cdr3_aa: CASSLFSANTGELFF
clone_size: .
j_call: TRBJ2-2
d_call: .
v_call: TRBV7-8

cdr3_nt: TGCGCCAGCAGCTTGGACAGCTGTGTGGCTTTCTTT
cdr3_aa: CASSLDSCVAFF
clone_size: few
j_call: TRBJ1-1
d_call: .
v_call: TRBV5-1

cdr3_nt: TGTGCCAGCAGCTTAGCGGGACTGGGGGGGGCCCAGTACTTC
cdr3_aa: CASSLAGLGGAQYF
clone_size: few
j_call: TRBJ2-5
d_call: TRBD2
v_call: TRBV7-6

cdr3_nt: TGTGCCAGCAGCCCGGGACAGGGGCCCTACGAGCAGTACTTC
cdr3_aa: CASSPGQGPYEQYF
clone_size: .
j_call: TRBJ2-7
d_call: TRBD1
v_call: TRBV7-2

cdr3_nt: TGCGCCAGCAGCTTCATAACAGGGAGCTCCTACGAGCAGTACTTC
cdr3_aa: CASSFITGSSYEQYF
clone_size: once
j_call: TRBJ2-7
d_call: .
v_call: TRBV5-1

cdr3_nt: TGCAGCGTTGTGGCCGGAGGGATAGTAGTGGAGCAGTTCTTC
cdr3_aa: CSVVAGGIVVEQFF
clone_size: few
j_call: TRBJ2-1
d_call: .
v_call: TRBV29-1

cdr3_nt: TGTGCCAGCAGCAGAGAGGGACAGGGGATTTCCTACGAGCAGTACTTC
cdr3_aa: CASSREGQGISYEQYF
clone_size: .
j_call: TRBJ2-7
d_call: TRBD1
v_call: TRBV7-9